This is a list of T cell receptor beta chains from one sample in a study of graft-versus-host responses after intestinal transplantation. TCRdb's copy holds only in-frame clones and misses some; the assay was immunoSEQ multiplex PCR. The sample consists of about 10,000 clones, about 95% of them appearing once. The specimen comprised bone marrow, sampled approximately 520 days after intestinal transplantation. The receptors derive from a human patient who received an intestinal transplant, so some T cells may come from the graft donor. The CDR3 runs from the conserved cysteine through the conserved F or W. A D gene is named only where the DNA matches it firmly. Part of the rows lack a size; the others show once, few, many or a class for expanded clones.

size	J	D	V	DNA	CDR3
NA	TRBJ2-7	TRBD2	TRBV29-1	TGCAGCGTTGAAGTTAGCGGGAGCTCCTACGAGCAGTACTTC	CSVEVSGSSYEQYF
NA	TRBJ1-6	NA	TRBV14	TGTGCCAGCAGCCAAGAGCTGGACTCACCCCTCCACTTT	CASSQELDSPLHF
NA	TRBJ1-2	NA	TRBV27	TGTGCCAGCAGTTTAACCAAGGACAACTATGGCTACACCTTC	CASSLTKDNYGYTF
NA	TRBJ1-6	TRBD1	TRBV4-3	TGCGCCAGCAGCCAAGTCCAGGGGGCTGAAACCTATAATTCACCCCTCCACTTT	CASSQVQGAETYNSPLHF
NA	TRBJ2-7	NA	TRBV6-6	TGTGCCAGCAGCAACGGCGGCTACGAGCAGTACTTC	CASSNGGYEQYF
NA	TRBJ1-1	NA	TRBV14	TGTGCCAGCAGCCCTGTGAACACTGAAGCTTTCTTT	CASSPVNTEAFF
large	TRBJ2-7	TRBD1	TRBV28	TGTGCCAGCAGTCCAGGCAGGGGGCGCGTGGACGAGCAGTACTTC	CASSPGRGRVDEQYF
NA	TRBJ2-3	NA	TRBV27	TGTGCCAGCAGTTTATCCACGTCCACCAGCACAGATACGCAGTATTTT	CASSLSTSTSTDTQYF
NA	TRBJ2-2	TRBD2	TRBV5-1	TGCGCCAGCAGCTTGGAGGGAGAAATAGCGGGAGGATGGACCGGGGAGCTGTTTTTT	CASSLEGEIAGGWTGELFF
NA	TRBJ1-2	NA	TRBV15	TGTGCCACCAGCAGAGAGGTCCAATGGGTGGCTGGCTACACCTTC	CATSREVQWVAGYTF
NA	TRBJ2-5	NA	TRBV7-7	TGTGCTAGCAGCTTAGGGGGTGGACTCCCAAGCGAGACCCAGTACTTC	CASSLGGGLPSETQYF
NA	TRBJ2-3	TRBD2	TRBV15	TGTGCCACCAGCAGAGATCCCGTAGCGGGAGGAGGGGCAGATACGCAGTATTTT	CATSRDPVAGGGADTQYF
NA	TRBJ1-5	NA	TRBV28	TGTGCCAGCAGTTTCTCAGGGTTTAGTCGGGGCAATCAGCCCCAGCATTTT	CASSFSGFSRGNQPQHF
NA	TRBJ1-5	TRBD1	TRBV28	TGTGCCAGCAGTTTTCCCGCAGGACAGGTCAATCAGCCCCAGCATTTT	CASSFPAGQVNQPQHF
NA	TRBJ1-4	NA	TRBV11-2	TGTGCCAGCAGCTTAGGACTGAATGAAAAACTGTTTTTT	CASSLGLNEKLFF
NA	TRBJ2-1	NA	TRBV4-1	TGCGCCAGCAGCCAAGCCAAGATCTACAATGAGCAGTTCTTC	CASSQAKIYNEQFF
NA	TRBJ1-6	NA	TRBV2	TGTGCCAGCAGTGATAATTCACCCCTCCACTTT	CASSDNSPLHF
NA	TRBJ1-4	NA	TRBV7-3	TGTGCCAGCAGCTTATTCAATGAAAAACTGTTTTTT	CASSLFNEKLFF
once	TRBJ2-4	TRBD2	TRBV5-8	TGTGCCAGCAGACCGACAAGTCGATGGGAGGGACGTAGACAAAACATTCAGTACTTC	CASRPTSRWEGRRQNIQYF
NA	TRBJ2-1	NA	TRBV10-3	TGTGCCATCAGTGAGAATAGGAGTCGGGGCAGCTTTCACAATGAGCAGTTCTTC	CAISENRSRGSFHNEQFF
NA	TRBJ2-7	TRBD2	TRBV27	TGTGCCAGCAGTTACGGACTAGCGGCAACCTACGAGCAGTACTTC	CASSYGLAATYEQYF
NA	TRBJ2-7	TRBD1	TRBV5-1	TGCGCCAGCAGCTTACAGGGACAGGGGGTCTACGAGCAGTACTTC	CASSLQGQGVYEQYF
NA	TRBJ2-5	NA	TRBV5-5	TGTGCCAGCAGCTTGAATCAGTACCAAGAGACCCAGTACTTC	CASSLNQYQETQYF
NA	TRBJ2-3	NA	TRBV14	TGTGCCAGCAGCCAGGGGGGTTGGAGTACGCAGTATTTT	CASSQGGWSTQYF
NA	TRBJ2-1	TRBD2	TRBV7-9	TGTGCCAGCAGCTTACCGACTAGCGGGAGGGCCCTGAATGAGCAGTTCTTC	CASSLPTSGRALNEQFF
NA	TRBJ1-5	TRBD1	TRBV7-8	TGTGCCAGCAGCTTCGGCGACAGGGGTATCGGGAGCAATCAGCCCCAGCATTTT	CASSFGDRGIGSNQPQHF
few	TRBJ2-7	NA	TRBV19	TGTGCCAGTACGGCGGGACATATGAACTACGAGCAGTACTTC	CASTAGHMNYEQYF
NA	TRBJ2-3	TRBD1	TRBV5-6	TGTGCCAGCAGCTTTACAGGGGGCACCCCGCAGTATTTT	CASSFTGGTPQYF
NA	TRBJ2-2	NA	TRBV2	TGTGCCAGCCGTCCCAAGGTTGGGGAGCTGTTTTTT	CASRPKVGELFF
NA	TRBJ2-7	TRBD1	TRBV6-5	TGTGCCAGCAGTTTCGGAGGGACAGGGGTTGGCGAGCAGTACTTC	CASSFGGTGVGEQYF
NA	TRBJ2-1	NA	TRBV11-3	TGTGCCAGCAGTAGTACCCTAGTCCCGTTTAATGAGCAGTTCTTC	CASSSTLVPFNEQFF
NA	TRBJ2-3	NA	TRBV9	TGTGCCAGCAGCGTAGCCCTGGGCGGGACATCCACAGATACGCAGTATTTT	CASSVALGGTSTDTQYF
few	TRBJ1-5	TRBD1	TRBV6-1	TGTGCCAGCAGGGGGGACAGCAGCAATCAGCCCCAGCATTTT	CASRGDSSNQPQHF
NA	TRBJ2-7	NA	TRBV5-4	TGTGCCAGCAGCCAGGACAGTCCCTCCTACGAGCAGTACTTC	CASSQDSPSYEQYF
NA	TRBJ2-2	NA	TRBV6-1	TGTGCCAGCAGTGAAGTCCTGAGAGTCAGACAGGTTACCGGGGAGCTGTTTTTT	CASSEVLRVRQVTGELFF
once	TRBJ1-4	NA	TRBV9	TGTGCCAGCAGCGTACCGGGCCTTAATGAAAAACTGTTTTTT	CASSVPGLNEKLFF
NA	TRBJ2-7	TRBD2	TRBV7-9	TGTGCCAGCAGCTTAGCGGGACTAGGTTACGAGCAGTACTTC	CASSLAGLGYEQYF
NA	TRBJ2-7	NA	TRBV11-2	TGTGCCAGCACCATCCTGAGGACGGCCTCCCAAGAGCAGTACTTC	CASTILRTASQEQYF
NA	TRBJ2-2	TRBD2	TRBV7-3	TGTGCCAGCAGCCCCCACCTAGCGGGAGTCGTCACCGGGGAGCTGTTTTTT	CASSPHLAGVVTGELFF
NA	TRBJ2-7	TRBD2	TRBV19	TGTGCCAGTAGTCTAGCGGCGACCTCCTACGAGCAGTACTTC	CASSLAATSYEQYF
NA	TRBJ2-7	TRBD2	TRBV7-7	TGTGCCAGCAGCTTAGAGGGAGGGGCCGAGCAGTACTTC	CASSLEGGAEQYF
NA	TRBJ2-3	TRBD2	TRBV7-8	TGTGCCAGCAGCTTAGGGATCGCCGGCGGGGGTACGCAGTATTTT	CASSLGIAGGGTQYF
NA	TRBJ2-1	NA	TRBV7-2	TGTGCCAGCACCCCGGTAGCCGGGAAGGGGACCAATGAGCAGTTCTTC	CASTPVAGKGTNEQFF